This record covers a single T cell receptor beta chain. Its specificity is not known. From germline, CDR1 is SEHNR and CDR2 FQNEAQ (reference sequence). Trimming cost V 5 bases and J 3 bases; bases outside gene matches: 10. CDR3 length: 17 residues. This sample stems from a study of tumor-infiltrating lymphocytes in localized non-small cell lung cancer. About the research overall: Some samples were collected after neoadjuvant chemotherapy; smokers, never-smokers and several histologies were included. Tumor tissue and non-adjacent uninvolved lung came from each patient.

Findings and caveats of the study: Not all patients were TCR sequenced, owing to tissue quantity.

TCRdb's table, derived via immunoSEQ multiplex PCR, lists solely in-frame clones and lacks some. Here the sample spans about 14,000 clones, roughly 75% being singletons. The chain couples TRBV7-9 to TRBJ2-3; 11 nucleotides match TRBD2. Sequencing was done on a sample of lung tumor tissue. The TCR sequence derives from a human donor with non-small cell lung cancer. The CDR3 sequence is CASSPELAGARTDTQYF. The CDR3 nucleotides read TGTGCCAGCAGCCCAGAACTAGCGGGAGCGAGGACAGATACGCAGTATTTT.